These 32 T cell receptor beta chains share one sample of origin, sequenced in a study of cytomegalovirus exposure and HLA in healthy donors. The study ran its PCR with 60 Vbeta and 13 Jbeta primers. Clones were sequenced by immunoSEQ multiplex PCR, and TCRdb holds only the in-frame ones, with some missing. The table includes roughly 82,000 clones, over 60% detected once. Sequenced input: PBMCs. The receptor set was obtained from a middle-aged woman in good health and CMV-seropositive.

The rearrangement joins TRBV7-6 to TRBJ2-2, with D perhaps matching TRBD1 (6 bases). V was trimmed by 3 bases and J by 4 bases, leaving 12 bases between them. The CDR3 totals 15 residues. Germline CDR1 reads SGHVS; CDR2 reads FNYEAQ. The CDR3 protein is CASSFQGSGTGELFF. The CDR3 coding sequence is TGTGCCAGCAGCTTTCAGGGGTCGGGCACCGGGGAGCTGTTTTTT.

The chain combines TRBV30 with TRBJ1-5; D gene ambiguous. The CDR3 runs to 13 residues. Trimming took 2 bases from V and 4 from J, leaving 9 bases between them. Per germline, CDR1 GTSNPN and CDR2 SVGIG (reference sequence). The chain's CDR3 is CAWSFAENQPQHF. In DNA, the CDR3 is TGTGCCTGGAGTTTTGCGGAAAATCAGCCCCAGCATTTT.

The chain combines TRBV23-1 with TRBJ2-3; a weak D match, TRBD1 (5 bases). TRBV23-1 is an ORF; its function is uncertain. This CDR3 is built from 13 residues. The V end lost 8 bases, the J end lost 3 bases, and 12 bases lay between the germline ends. The CDR3, as DNA: TGCGCCAGCGGCCGACCAGGGACAGATACGCAGTATTTT. Translated: CASGRPGTDTQYF.

The V call is TRBV18, the J call TRBJ2-1, with 9 positions matching TRBD1. Trimming took 0 bases from V and 2 from J; bases not matched to a gene: 5. Germline V gene lookup returns CDR1 KGHSH and CDR2 LQKENI. CDR3 length: 17 amino acids. The CDR3 loop reads CASSPPQGANTYNEQFF. In DNA, the CDR3 is TGTGCCAGCTCACCACCACAGGGGGCAAACACCTACAATGAGCAGTTCTTC.

The V call is TRBV11-2, the J call TRBJ1-1; TRBD1 is a possible D gene (5 bases). This CDR3 is built from 13 residues. With 5 bases removed from V and 4 bases from J, the gap between germline ends came to 11 bases. CDR1 and CDR2 from the germline V gene are SGHAT and FQNNGV. As DNA, the CDR3 is TGTGCCAGCAGCCGCCCCGGGGGCACTGAAGCTTTCTTT. It is translated as CASSRPGGTEAFF.

The chain has TRBV21-1 and TRBJ1-1; TRBD1 is the table's D call and was not checked against the DNA. TRBV21-1 has pseudogene status. The CDR3 runs to 14 residues. This CDR3 reads CASSKAAGKTEAFF. CDR3 in DNA: TGTGCCAGCAGCAAAGCGGCAGGGAAGACTGAAGCTTTCTTT.

This chain joins TRBV4-2 and TRBJ2-5, with 11 bases identical to TRBD2. Trimming at V came to 1 base and at J to 3 bases, leaving 4 bases not matched to a gene. The germline V gene encodes CDR1 LGHNA and CDR2 YNFKEQ. The CDR3 loop spans 16 amino acids. CDR3 bases: TGTGCCAGCAGCCAAGGGCTAGCGGGAGGCGAAGAGACCCAGTACTTC. Translated: CASSQGLAGGEETQYF.

This chain joins TRBV7-8 and TRBJ2-5, with a tentative D call TRBD1 (6 bases). The J call may not be correct, given that the DNA end is closer to TRBJ2-7. The germline gives CDR1 SGHVS, CDR2 FQNEAQ. The CDR3 sequence is 15 residues long. DNA for the CDR3: TGTGCCAGCAGCTCGGGACACACCAGGGCCTACGAGCAGTACTTC. Encoded protein: CASSSGHTRAYEQYF.

The V call is TRBV19, the J call TRBJ1-5, with 10 bases matching TRBD1. The CDR3 runs 19 residues. J gave up 3 bases and V 0 bases, and 11 bases lay outside the gene matches. The V gene's germline CDR1 is LNHDA and CDR2 SQIVND (reference sequence). CDR3 in amino acids: CASSIDATRDRGLNQPQHF. CDR3 nucleotide sequence: TGTGCCAGTAGTATAGACGCCACCCGGGACAGGGGACTCAATCAGCCCCAGCATTTT.

This clone has only one observation. The chain couples TRBV27 to TRBJ2-1; D may be TRBD2 (6 bases). Germline CDR1 MNHEY, CDR2 SMNVEV (reference sequence). The CDR3 loop spans 15 amino acids. The germline V and J ends were trimmed by 3 bases and 9 bases, with 18 bases remaining between them. DNA of the CDR3: TGTGCCAGCAGTTTCGGAGGGGCCCAATATAGTGAGCAGTTCTTC. Amino acid sequence: CASSFGGAQYSEQFF.

This clone was observed a few times. The rearrangement uses TRBV29-1 and TRBJ1-5; 9 positions match TRBD1. Germline V gives CDR1 SQVTM, CDR2 ANQGSEA. With V trimmed by 4 bases and J by 7 bases, 11 bases remained unmatched. The CDR3 sequence is 15 residues long. CDR3 DNA sequence: TGCAGCGTTGGGGGGGGACAGGGCTCAGGGCAGCCCCAGCATTTT. This encodes CSVGGGQGSGQPQHF.

The chain has TRBV5-1 and TRBJ2-6; 10 bases match TRBD1. V was pared by 4 bases and J by 0 bases, with 7 bases of the junction left unmatched. The CDR3 length is 18 residues. Germline-derived CDR1 and CDR2 are SGHRS and YFSETQ. Here the CDR3 DNA reads TGCGCCAGCAGCCCCGGACAGGGGGGGACCTCTGGGGCCAACGTCCTGACTTTC. Its translation: CASSPGQGGTSGANVLTF.

The chain links TRBV5-5 to TRBJ1-5, with D perhaps TRBD1 (6 bases). Trimming took off 4 bases at V and 8 bases at J, with 16 bases between the two ends. This CDR3 is 14 amino acids long. Germline loops: CDR1 SGHKS, CDR2 YYEKEE (reference sequence). The CDR3 loop is CASSGGTRQEPQHF. In DNA form, the CDR3 reads TGTGCCAGCAGCGGTGGGACACGGCAGGAGCCCCAGCATTTT. Variable domain in full (rest from reference TRBV5-5 and TRBJ1-5): DAGVTQSPTHLIKTRGQQVTLRCSPISGHKSVSWYQQVLGQGPQFIFQYYEKEERGRGNFPDRFSARQFPNYSSELNVNALLLGDSALYLCASSGGTRQEPQHFGDGTRLSIL.

The chain combines TRBV2 with TRBJ1-4; no firm D call. Between the trimmed V and J ends, which lost 7 bases and 10 bases, there was a span of 13 bases. The length of the CDR3 is 12 residues. Germline CDR1 is SNHLY and CDR2 is FYNNEI. The CDR3 DNA is TGTGCCAGCACGGCCGTACCAGGAAAACTGTTTTTT. Protein: CASTAVPGKLFF.

The gene calls are TRBV19 and TRBJ1-5, with TRBD1 matching over 9 bases. Losses at the gene ends were 6 bases for V and 4 bases for J; bases not matched to a gene: 7. The germline gives CDR1 LNHDA, CDR2 SQIVND (reference sequence). The CDR3 extends over 15 amino acids. The CDR3 bases are TGTGCCAGTAGCCGGGACAGGGAGACAAATCAGCCCCAGCATTTT. It translates to CASSRDRETNQPQHF.

This chain links TRBV6-5 with TRBJ1-2; the D is unclear. V lost 6 bases and J lost 4, with 18 bases in between. Looked up from germline, CDR1 is MNHEY and CDR2 is SVGAGI. The CDR3 is 15 amino acids. CDR3 protein: CASSTGGGSGYGYTF. In DNA form, the CDR3 reads TGTGCCAGCAGCACCGGAGGAGGGAGCGGCTATGGCTACACCTTC.

The CDR3 sequence: CASSSDSGDEQFF. The CDR3 DNA follows: TGTGCCAGCAGTTCGGACTCGGGGGATGAGCAGTTCTTC. This chain uses TRBV2 with TRBJ2-1; TRBD2 is a possible D gene (6 bases). Germline assignment: CDR1 SNHLY and CDR2 FYNNEI. The CDR3 is 13 residues long. With 5 bases removed from V and 8 bases from J, the gap between germline ends came to 13 bases. The whole variable domain, remainder taken from reference TRBV2 and TRBJ2-1, is EPEVTQTPSHQVTQMGQEVILRCVPISNHLYFYWYRQILGQKVEFLVSFYNNEISEKSEIFDDQFSVERPDGSNFTLKIRSTKLEDSAMYFCASSSDSGDEQFFGPGTRLTVL.

The V gene is TRBV6-6, the J gene TRBJ1-6, with 8 bases matching TRBD1. The CDR3 covers 16 residues. The V gene's germline CDR1 is MNHNY and CDR2 SVGAGI (reference sequence). V dropped 7 bases and J dropped 0; count of bases not matched to a gene: 5. The CDR3 protein is CASITGGFSYNSPLHF. CDR3 nucleotides: TGTGCCAGCATCACAGGGGGTTTCTCCTATAATTCACCCCTCCACTTT.

This clone has just a few counts. CDR3 residues: CASSLGAETQYF. The DNA for the CDR3 is TGCGCCAGCAGCCTGGGGGCTGAGACCCAGTACTTC. The rearrangement links TRBV5-1 to TRBJ2-5, with a tentative D call TRBD1 (6 bases). CDR1 SGHRS and CDR2 YFSETQ come from the germline V gene. This CDR3 spans 12 amino acids. V was clipped by 4 bases and J by 5 bases, with 9 bases between them.

The chain couples TRBV7-2 to TRBJ1-1; D is uncertain. The V and J ends lost 5 bases and 3 bases respectively, with 7 bases between them. Germline CDR1 SGHTA, CDR2 FQGNSA. The CDR3 is 12 residues long. The CDR3 DNA is TGTGCCAGCAGCCGGGGAGACACTGAAGCTTTCTTT. This gives the protein CASSRGDTEAFF.

The rearrangement links TRBV5-1 to TRBJ2-1; TRBD2 agrees at 13 bases. With 4 bases clipped from V and 8 bases from J, the junction kept 9 bases outside the gene matches. Germline values: CDR1 SGHRS, CDR2 YFSETQ. The CDR3 covers 16 residues. The CDR3 region has the DNA TGCGCCAGCAGCCCCGAGGGACTAGCGGGATCGCATGAGCAGTTCTTC. As protein: CASSPEGLAGSHEQFF.

The chain carries TRBV9 and TRBJ1-1; D unclear. The length of the CDR3 is 14 residues. Germline V gives CDR1 SGDLS, CDR2 YYNGEE. Trimming shortened V by 0 bases and J by 3 bases, and 9 bases separated the two germline ends. CDR3: CASSVGTRDTEAFF. The CDR3 region has the DNA TGTGCCAGCAGCGTAGGCACGAGGGACACTGAAGCTTTCTTT.

CDR3 DNA: TGTGCCTGGACCGGGGACAGGGCTTATGGAAACACCATATATTTT. It is translated as CAWTGDRAYGNTIYF. The rearrangement joins TRBV30 to TRBJ1-3; 9 nucleotides agree with TRBD1. The CDR3 contains 15 residues. Germline V CDR1 and CDR2: GTSNPN, SVGIG (reference sequence). The trim removed 4 bases at V and 3 bases at J, leaving 7 bases unmatched. The variable domain in full, with the rest retrieved from reference TRBV30 and TRBJ1-3, is SQTIHQWPATLVQPVGSPLSLECTVEGTSNPNLYWYRQAAGRGLQLLFYSVGIGQISSEVPQNLSASRPQDRQFILSSKKLLLSDSGFYLCAWTGDRAYGNTIYFGEGSWLTVV.

As regards this clone: This CDR3 is missing its conserved last phenylalanine or tryptophan, likely due to a read error. The chain has TRBV20-1 and TRBJ1-1; D gene uncertain. Germline V gene data show CDR1 as DFQATT and CDR2 as SNEGSKA (reference sequence). The CDR3 length is 11 residues. CDR3 sequence reads: CRAPVGTEAFL. CDR3 bases: TGCAGGGCCCCAGTAGGGACTGAAGCTTTCCTT.

The chain is built from TRBV5-1 and TRBJ2-7, with no clear D. V was cut by 0 bases and J by 3 bases, with 10 bases left in between. The CDR3 is made up of 14 amino acids. Germline assignment: CDR1 SGHRS and CDR2 YFSETQ. This chain's CDR3 is CASSLVGQDYEQYF. The CDR3, as DNA: TGCGCCAGCAGCTTGGTTGGCCAGGACTACGAGCAGTACTTC. Combining the CDR3 with reference TRBV5-1 and TRBJ2-7 gives the whole variable domain KAGVTQTPRYLIKTRGQQVTLSCSPISGHRSVSWYQQTPGQGLQFLFEYFSETQRNKGNFPGRFSGRQFSNSRSEMNVSTLELGDSALYLCASSLVGQDYEQYFGPGTRLTVT.

The chain employs TRBV5-6 and TRBJ1-2; 7 bases are a match to TRBD1. The CDR3 has 14 residues. In germline, CDR1 is SGHDT, CDR2 YYEEEE. Germline trimming cut 7 bases from V and 4 bases from J; bases unmatched to any gene: 10. The CDR3 bases are TGTGCCAGCCATCGCCGGAGGGACAGCTATGGCTACACCTTC. Translating it yields CASHRRRDSYGYTF.

The chain couples TRBV7-3 to TRBJ2-6; no clear D. The CDR3 consists of 14 residues. CDR1 and CDR2 from the germline V gene are SGHTA and FQGTGA. Trimming took off 4 bases at V and 3 bases at J, with 7 bases between the two ends. The CDR3, as DNA: TGTGCCAGCAGCTCCCCGGGTGGGGCCAACGTCCTGACTTTC. Its translation: CASSSPGGANVLTF.

The chain uses TRBV30 and TRBJ1-1; tentatively, D is TRBD1 (6 bases). V gave up 1 base and J gave up 2 bases, with 11 bases separating them. The CDR3 runs 14 residues. Per the germline V gene, CDR1 is GTSNPN and CDR2 is SVGIG (reference sequence). The CDR3 DNA reads TGTGCCTGGAGTGCCGGGACACCTAACACTGAAGCTTTCTTT. Translated, it gives CAWSAGTPNTEAFF.

The chain recombines TRBV27 with TRBJ2-1; 8 bases are shared with TRBD1. The ends lost 1 base at V and 3 bases at J; junction bases unmatched: 2. Germline V gene data show CDR1 as MNHEY and CDR2 as SMNVEV (reference sequence). The CDR3 length is 15 residues. CDR3 nucleotide sequence: TGTGCCAGCAGTTTATTTGGACAGGGCTACAATGAGCAGTTCTTC. Protein sequence: CASSLFGQGYNEQFF.

The chain carries TRBV6-6 and TRBJ1-2, with TRBD1 identical over 12 bases. With V trimmed by 4 bases and J by 8 bases, 5 bases remained unmatched. The germline gives CDR1 MNHNY, CDR2 SVGAGI (reference sequence). This CDR3 has 14 residues. Here the CDR3 DNA reads TGTGCCAGCAGTTCGGGACAGGGGGCCTCGGGCTACACCTTC. It is translated as CASSSGQGASGYTF.

The genes are TRBV2 and TRBJ2-7; 7 nucleotides match TRBD1. The CDR3 covers 13 residues. The V gene's germline CDR1 is SNHLY and CDR2 FYNNEI. V lost 9 bases, J lost 0 bases, and 5 bases stayed unmatched. CDR3 residues: CASNRGSSYEQYF. The CDR3 nucleotides read TGTGCCAGTAACAGGGGCTCCTCCTACGAGCAGTACTTC. Using reference TRBV2 and TRBJ2-7 for the parts outside the CDR3, the full variable domain is EPEVTQTPSHQVTQMGQEVILRCVPISNHLYFYWYRQILGQKVEFLVSFYNNEISEKSEIFDDQFSVERPDGSNFTLKIRSTKLEDSAMYFCASNRGSSYEQYFGPGTRLTVT.

The chain employs TRBV7-2 and TRBJ2-5; TRBD1 aligns across 7 bases. J was trimmed by 0 bases and V by 5 bases; bases with no gene match: 3. This CDR3 has 14 residues. Germline CDR1 SGHTA, CDR2 FQGNSA. CDR3 protein: CASSDGTDQETQYF. As DNA, the CDR3 is TGTGCCAGCAGCGACGGGACAGACCAAGAGACCCAGTACTTC. Variable domain in full (rest from reference TRBV7-2 and TRBJ2-5): GAGVSQSPSNKVTEKGKDVELRCDPISGHTALYWYRQSLGQGLEFLIYFQGNSAPDKSGLPSDRFSAERTGGSVSTLTIQRTQQEDSAVYLCASSDGTDQETQYFGPGTRLLVL.